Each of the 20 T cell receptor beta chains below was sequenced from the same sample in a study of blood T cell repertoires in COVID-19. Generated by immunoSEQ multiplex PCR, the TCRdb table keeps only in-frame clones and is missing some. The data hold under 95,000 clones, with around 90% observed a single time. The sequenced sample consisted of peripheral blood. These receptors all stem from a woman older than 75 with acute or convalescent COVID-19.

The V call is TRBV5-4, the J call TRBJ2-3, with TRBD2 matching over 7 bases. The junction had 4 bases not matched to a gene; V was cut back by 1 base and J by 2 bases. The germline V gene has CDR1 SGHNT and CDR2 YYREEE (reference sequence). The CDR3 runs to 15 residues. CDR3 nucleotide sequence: TGTGCCAGCAGCTTGCGGGGGAGGGTCACAGATACGCAGTATTTT. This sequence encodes CASSLRGRVTDTQYF.

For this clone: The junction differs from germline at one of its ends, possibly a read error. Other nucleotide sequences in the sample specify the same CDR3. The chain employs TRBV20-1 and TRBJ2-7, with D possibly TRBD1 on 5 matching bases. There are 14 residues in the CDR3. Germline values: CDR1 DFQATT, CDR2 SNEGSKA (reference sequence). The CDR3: CSASSFTGAYEQYF. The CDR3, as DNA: TGCAGTGCTAGTTCCTTTACAGGAGCCTACGAGCAGTATTTC.

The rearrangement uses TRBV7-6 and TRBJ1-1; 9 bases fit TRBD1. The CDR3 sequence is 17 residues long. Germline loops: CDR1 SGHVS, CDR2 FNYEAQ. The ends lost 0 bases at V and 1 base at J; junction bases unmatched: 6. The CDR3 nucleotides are TGTGCCAGCAGCTTAGCTGGACAGGGGAGGGGGAACACTGAAGCTTTCTTT. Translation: CASSLAGQGRGNTEAFF.

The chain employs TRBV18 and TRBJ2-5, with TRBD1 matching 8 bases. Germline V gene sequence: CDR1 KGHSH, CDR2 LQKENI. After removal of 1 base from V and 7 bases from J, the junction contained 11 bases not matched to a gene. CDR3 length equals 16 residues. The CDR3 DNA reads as TGTGCCAGCTCACCACTGGGACAGGAGACCCGAGGGACCCAGTACTTC. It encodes CASSPLGQETRGTQYF.

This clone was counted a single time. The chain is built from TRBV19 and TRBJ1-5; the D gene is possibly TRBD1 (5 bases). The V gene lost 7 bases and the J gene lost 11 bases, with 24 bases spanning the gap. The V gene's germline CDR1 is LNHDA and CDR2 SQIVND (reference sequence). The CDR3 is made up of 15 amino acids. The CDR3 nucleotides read TGTGCCAGTACTATCACCCGGGACTATCTATCGACCCAGCATTTT. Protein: CASTITRDYLSTQHF. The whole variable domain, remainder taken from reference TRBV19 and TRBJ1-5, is DGGITQSPKYLFRKEGQNVTLSCEQNLNHDAMYWYRQDPGQGLRLIYYSQIVNDFQKGDIAEGYSVSREKKESFPLTVTSAQKNPTAFYLCASTITRDYLSTQHFGDGTRLSIL.

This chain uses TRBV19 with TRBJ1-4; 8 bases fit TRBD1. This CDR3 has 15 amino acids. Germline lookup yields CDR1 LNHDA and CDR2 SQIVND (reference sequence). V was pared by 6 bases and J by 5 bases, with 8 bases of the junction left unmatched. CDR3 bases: TGTGCCAGTAGGGGCCTGCGACAGGGGAATGAAAAACTGTTTTTT. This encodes CASRGLRQGNEKLFF.

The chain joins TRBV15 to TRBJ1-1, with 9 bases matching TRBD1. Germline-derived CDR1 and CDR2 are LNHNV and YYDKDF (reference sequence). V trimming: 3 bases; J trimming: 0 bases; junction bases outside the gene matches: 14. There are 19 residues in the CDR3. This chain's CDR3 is CATSRGATGGIGLNTEAFF. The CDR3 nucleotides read TGTGCCACCAGCAGGGGGGCGACAGGGGGAATCGGATTGAACACTGAAGCTTTCTTT.

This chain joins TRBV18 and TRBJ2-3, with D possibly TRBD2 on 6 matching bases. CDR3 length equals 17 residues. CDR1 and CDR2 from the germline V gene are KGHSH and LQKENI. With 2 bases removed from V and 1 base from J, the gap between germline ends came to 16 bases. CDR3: CASSPEEGTYGTDTQYF. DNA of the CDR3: TGTGCCAGCTCACCAGAGGAGGGGACGTATGGCACAGATACGCAGTATTTT.

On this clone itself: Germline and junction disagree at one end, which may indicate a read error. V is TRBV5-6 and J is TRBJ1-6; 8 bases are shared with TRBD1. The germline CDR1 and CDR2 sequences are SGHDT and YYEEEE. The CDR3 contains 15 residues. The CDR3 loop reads CASSAMDRANSSLHF. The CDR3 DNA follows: TGTGCCAGCAGCGCAATGGACAGGGCTAATTCATCCCTCCACTTT.

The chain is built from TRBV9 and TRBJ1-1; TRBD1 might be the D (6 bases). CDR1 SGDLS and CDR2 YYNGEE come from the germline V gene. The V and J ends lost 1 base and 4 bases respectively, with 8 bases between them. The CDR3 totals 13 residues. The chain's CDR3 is CASSVRGGTEAFF. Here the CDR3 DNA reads TGTGCCAGCAGCGTACGAGGGGGCACTGAAGCTTTCTTT. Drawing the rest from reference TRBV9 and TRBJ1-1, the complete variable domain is DSGVTQTPKHLITATGQRVTLRCSPRSGDLSVYWYQQSLDQGLQFLIQYYNGEERAKGNILERFSAQQFPDLHSELNLSSLELGDSALYFCASSVRGGTEAFFGQGTRLTVV.

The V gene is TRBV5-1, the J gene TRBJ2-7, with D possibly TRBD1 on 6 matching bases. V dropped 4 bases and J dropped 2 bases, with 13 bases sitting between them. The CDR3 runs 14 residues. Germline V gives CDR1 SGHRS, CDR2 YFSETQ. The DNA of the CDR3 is TGCGCCAGCAGCCTACAGGGAATTCCCTACGAGCAGTACTTC. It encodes CASSLQGIPYEQYF.

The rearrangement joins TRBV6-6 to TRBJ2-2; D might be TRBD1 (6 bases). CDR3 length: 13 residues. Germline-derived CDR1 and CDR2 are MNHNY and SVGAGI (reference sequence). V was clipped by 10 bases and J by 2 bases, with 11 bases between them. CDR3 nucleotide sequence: TGTGCCATGGCCGGGACAAACACCGGGGAGCTGTTTTTT. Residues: CAMAGTNTGELFF.

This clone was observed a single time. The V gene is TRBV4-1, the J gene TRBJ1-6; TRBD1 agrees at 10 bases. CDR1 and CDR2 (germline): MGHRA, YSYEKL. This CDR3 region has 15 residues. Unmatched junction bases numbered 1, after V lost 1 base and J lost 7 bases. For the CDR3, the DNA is TGCGCCAGCAGCCAAGCGGGACAGGGGAATTCACCCCTCCACTTT. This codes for CASSQAGQGNSPLHF.

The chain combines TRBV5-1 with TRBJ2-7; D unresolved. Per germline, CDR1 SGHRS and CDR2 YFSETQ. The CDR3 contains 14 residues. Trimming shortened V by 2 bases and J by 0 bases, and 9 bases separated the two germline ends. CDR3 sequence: CASSLYGDSYEQYF. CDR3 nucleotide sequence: TGCGCCAGCAGCTTATACGGAGACTCCTACGAGCAGTACTTC.

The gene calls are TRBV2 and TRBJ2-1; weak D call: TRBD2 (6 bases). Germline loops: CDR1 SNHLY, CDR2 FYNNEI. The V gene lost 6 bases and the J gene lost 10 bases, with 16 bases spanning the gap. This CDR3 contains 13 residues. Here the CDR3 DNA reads TGTGCCAGCAGGGGGGACTGGACCGGGGAGCAGTTCTTC. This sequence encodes CASRGDWTGEQFF.

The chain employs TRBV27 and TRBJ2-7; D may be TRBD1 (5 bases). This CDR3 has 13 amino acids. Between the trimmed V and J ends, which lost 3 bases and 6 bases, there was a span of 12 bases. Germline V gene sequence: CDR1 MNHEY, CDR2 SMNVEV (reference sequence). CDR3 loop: CASSLSRQSEQYF. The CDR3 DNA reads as TGTGCCAGCAGTTTGTCCCGACAGTCCGAGCAGTACTTC.

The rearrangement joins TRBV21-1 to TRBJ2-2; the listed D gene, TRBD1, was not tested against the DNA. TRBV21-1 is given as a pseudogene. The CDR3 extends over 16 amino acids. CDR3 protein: CASSTSGQGCPGELFF. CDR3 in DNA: TGTGCCAGCAGCACTTCCGGACAGGGGTGCCCCGGGGAGCTGTTTTTT.

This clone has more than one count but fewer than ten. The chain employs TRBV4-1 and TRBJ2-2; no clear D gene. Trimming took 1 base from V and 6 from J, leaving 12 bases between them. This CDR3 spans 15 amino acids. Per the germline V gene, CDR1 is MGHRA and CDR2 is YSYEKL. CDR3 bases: TGCGCCAGCAGCCAAGCCCAAGCTCGATCCGGGGAGCTGTTTTTT. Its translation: CASSQAQARSGELFF.

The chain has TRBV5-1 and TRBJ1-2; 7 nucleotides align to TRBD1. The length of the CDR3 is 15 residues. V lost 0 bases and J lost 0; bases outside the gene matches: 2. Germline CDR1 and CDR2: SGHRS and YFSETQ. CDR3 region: CASSLAGTANYGYTF. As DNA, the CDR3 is TGCGCCAGCAGCTTGGCCGGGACAGCTAACTATGGCTACACCTTC.

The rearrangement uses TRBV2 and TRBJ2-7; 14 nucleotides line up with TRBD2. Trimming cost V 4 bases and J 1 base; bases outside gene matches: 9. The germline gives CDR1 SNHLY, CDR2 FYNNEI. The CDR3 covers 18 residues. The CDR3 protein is CASSAGLAGASYSYEQYF. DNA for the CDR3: TGTGCCAGCAGTGCGGGACTAGCGGGAGCTTCCTATTCCTACGAGCAGTACTTC.